This TCR beta chain was identified during a study of OX40 agonist ivuxolimab in advanced cancers. In the study overall: Given to patients was ivuxolimab, an agonistic anti-OX40 (CD134) antibody. Those enrolled were 80% to 85% male, with a mean age of approximately 60 years and ages from roughly 20 to 85.

The study's findings and limits: Expanded peripheral T cell antigen specificity was not determined.

TCRdb's table, derived via immunoSEQ multiplex PCR, lists solely in-frame clones and lacks some. The table lists roughly 49,000 clones, roughly 85% of them singletons. Trimming shortened V by 3 bases and J by 1 base, and 10 bases separated the two germline ends. The CDR3 has 14 residues. Per germline, CDR1 GTSNPN and CDR2 SVGIG (reference sequence). About this clone itself: Its antigen is unidentified.

The rearrangement uses TRBV30 and TRBJ1-3; weak D call: TRBD1 (5 bases). Specimen: CD4+ or CD8+ T cells sorted from blood, collected in a trial of the OX40 agonist ivuxolimab. This receptor was taken from an adult with an advanced solid tumor such as melanoma, head and neck, liver or kidney cancer. CDR3 DNA: TGTGCCTGGAGGTCCAGGGAGTCTGGAAACACCATATATTTT. It translates to CAWRSRESGNTIYF.